Listed here is a single T cell receptor beta chain. Its antigen is not known. This sample is part of a study of T cell responses to AZD1222 COVID-19 vaccine. Points from the study as a whole: The donor cohort was predominantly white British with a female majority, and clonal diversity may have been underestimated. Dominant CD4 TCR responses targeted spike regions 160-218 and 743-854. Repertoire sampling occurred only after the peak T cell response.

Germline CDR1 reads DFQATT; CDR2 reads SNEGSKA (reference sequence). CDR3 length: 12 amino acids. Trimming removed 3 bases from V and 5 bases from J, with 8 bases in between. Produced via immunoSEQ multiplex PCR; TCRdb's table is partial and in-frame only. The table records 150,000 to 200,000 clones, about nine tenths of them present only once. The source material was peripheral blood, sampled 28 days after the second AZD1222 dose. This chain uses TRBV20-1 with TRBJ2-1; the D is unclear. This clonotype was obtained from an adult who received the AZD1222 COVID-19 vaccine. Here the CDR3 DNA reads TGCAGTGCTAGTTTGTTAAACAATGAGCAGTTCTTC. Translating it yields CSASLLNNEQFF.